This T cell receptor (beta chain) was captured by sequencing in a study of blood T cell repertoires in COVID-19. Whole-study context: The United States, Italy and Spain were the sources of the acute and convalescent COVID-19 samples.

This clone showed up just once. The repertoire was sequenced with immunoSEQ multiplex PCR; TCRdb's copy has only in-frame clones and lacks some. The profile shows approximately 300,000 clones, 80% to 90% of them singletons. Germline V gene sequence: CDR1 MNHEY, CDR2 SMNVEV (reference sequence). The CDR3 contains 12 residues. Between the trimmed V and J ends, which lost 8 bases and 11 bases, there was a span of 13 bases. Adults between roughly 18 and 95 years of age took part from some 25 US areas. This clonotype was sampled from a woman under 30 who had recovered from COVID-19. The sample taken for sequencing was PBMCs or T cells enriched from blood (not recorded which). The V call is TRBV27, the J call TRBJ1-6; D is unclear. CDR3 amino acids: CASGSLSPPLHF. CDR3 sequence (DNA): TGTGCCAGCGGCTCATTGTCCCCACCCCTCCACTTT.